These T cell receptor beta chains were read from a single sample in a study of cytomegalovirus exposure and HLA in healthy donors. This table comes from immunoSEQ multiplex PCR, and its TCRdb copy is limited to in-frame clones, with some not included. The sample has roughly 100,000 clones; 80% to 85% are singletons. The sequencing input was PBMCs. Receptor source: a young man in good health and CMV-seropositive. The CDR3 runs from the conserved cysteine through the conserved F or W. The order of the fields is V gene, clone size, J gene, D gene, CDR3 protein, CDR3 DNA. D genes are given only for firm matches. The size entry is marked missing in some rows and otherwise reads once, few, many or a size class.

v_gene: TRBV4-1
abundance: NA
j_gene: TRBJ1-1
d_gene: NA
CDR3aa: CASSQEAGGNTEAFF
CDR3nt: TGCGCCAGCAGCCAAGAAGCGGGGGGGAACACTGAAGCTTTCTTT

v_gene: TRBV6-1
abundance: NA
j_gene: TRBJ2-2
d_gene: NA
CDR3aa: CASSGGDYTGELFF
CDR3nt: TGTGCCAGCAGTGGCGGCGATTACACCGGGGAGCTGTTTTTT

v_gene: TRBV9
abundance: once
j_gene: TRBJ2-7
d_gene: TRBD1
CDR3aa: CASSAGTGGYEQYF
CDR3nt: TGTGCCAGCAGCGCCGGGACAGGGGGATACGAGCAGTACTTC

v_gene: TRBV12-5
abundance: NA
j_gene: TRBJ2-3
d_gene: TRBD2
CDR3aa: CASGLRGLADPSTDTQYF
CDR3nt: TGTGCTAGTGGTTTGCGAGGGCTAGCGGATCCTAGCACAGATACGCAGTATTTT

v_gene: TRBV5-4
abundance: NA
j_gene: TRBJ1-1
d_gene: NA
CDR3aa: CASSLAAGATEAFF
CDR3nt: TGTGCCAGCAGCTTGGCCGCGGGGGCCACTGAAGCTTTCTTT

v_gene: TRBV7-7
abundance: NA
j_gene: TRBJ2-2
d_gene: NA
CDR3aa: CASSSSRTGELFF
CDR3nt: TGTGCTAGCAGCTCTAGTCGAACCGGGGAGCTGTTTTTT

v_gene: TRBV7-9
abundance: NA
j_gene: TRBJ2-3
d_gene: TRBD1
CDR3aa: CASSTGGGDTQYF
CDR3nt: TGTGCCAGCAGCACAGGGGGTGGAGATACGCAGTATTTT

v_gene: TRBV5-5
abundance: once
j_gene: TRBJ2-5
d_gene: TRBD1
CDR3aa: CASSRDRDGTQYF
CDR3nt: TGTGCCAGCAGCCGTGACAGGGACGGGACCCAGTACTTC

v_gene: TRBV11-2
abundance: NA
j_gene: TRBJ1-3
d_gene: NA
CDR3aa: CASSRYQGNTIYF
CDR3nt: TGTGCCAGCAGTCGTTACCAGGGTAACACCATATATTTT

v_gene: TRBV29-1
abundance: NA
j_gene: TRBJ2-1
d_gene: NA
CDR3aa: CSVGLVPGIDNEQFF
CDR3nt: TGCAGCGTTGGGCTGGTACCAGGTATCGACAATGAGCAGTTCTTC